This record covers a single T cell receptor beta chain. This sample was taken from a study of blood T cells in healthy people across ages. The CDR3 spans 17 residues. V was clipped by 1 base and J by 7 bases; unmatched bases: 10. Per germline, CDR1 LGHNA and CDR2 YNFKEQ. Together with a sample-barcoded 5' primer, a J-beta primer mix was included in a second PCR lasting roughly 6 to 12 cycles. The template-switch adaptor, which had 12 random nucleotides, put a tag on each cDNA molecule. In TCRdb, the 5' RACE reads were re-called with MiXCR into one record per CDR3 protein. The repertoire holds approximately 730,000 distinct CDR3 sequences, with approximately 39% as singletons.

This TCR was sampled from a woman aged 60-75 years in good health. The source material was blood. The V call is TRBV4-2, the J call TRBJ1-4; 9 nucleotides line up with TRBD1. The DNA of the CDR3 is TGTGCCAGCAGCCAAGCCCCCGGGACAGGGTCGACTGAAAAACTGTTTTTT. Translating it yields CASSQAPGTGSTEKLFF.